One sample yielded the 21 T cell receptor beta chains listed below, sequenced in a study of blood T cells in healthy people across ages. A second PCR of roughly 7 to 11 cycles used a sample-barcoded 5' primer and a J-beta primer mix. MiXCR, run by TCRdb on the 5' RACE reads, gives a single entry per CDR3 protein. The table has about 1 million distinct CDR3 sequences, over 35% seen once. The sequenced sample consisted of blood. Receptor source: a woman in her sixties or seventies in good health.

In regard to this clonotype: The junction differs from germline at one of its ends, possibly a read error. The chain employs TRBV20-1 and TRBJ2-4; 10 nucleotides line up with TRBD2. The end of the DNA fits TRBJ2-7 better, so the J call may be wrong. The V gene's germline CDR1 is DFQATT and CDR2 SNEGSKA (reference sequence). The CDR3 is 14 amino acids. Written as DNA, the CDR3 is TGTAGTGCTCGGACTAGCGGAAGGGCTAGCGAGCAGTACTTC. Its protein product is CSARTSGRASEQYF.

The table lists this clonotype with a few counts. J is TRBJ2-5 and V is TRBV5-1; 11 bases agree with TRBD1. The J call is doubtful: the DNA matches TRBJ2-7 better. The V gene's germline CDR1 is SGHRS and CDR2 YFSETQ. The CDR3 length is 13 residues. The DNA for the CDR3 is TGCGCCAAGGACAGGGGGCCTTCCTACGAGCAGTACTTC. It encodes CAKDRGPSYEQYF.

The V and J genes are TRBV19 and TRBJ2-3, with TRBD1 matching 7 bases. This CDR3 has 16 amino acids. V lost 7 bases to trimming and J lost 3 bases; unmatched junction nucleotides: 13. CDR1 LNHDA and CDR2 SQIVND come from the germline V gene (reference sequence). The CDR3 loop reads CASTARTGVPTDTQYF. In DNA form, the CDR3 reads TGTGCCAGTACCGCGAGAACAGGGGTCCCAACAGATACGCAGTATTTT.

This clonotype has just a few counts. This chain joins TRBV20-1 and TRBJ2-4; 10 nucleotides agree with TRBD2. This CDR3 is 16 amino acids long. Losses at the gene ends were 2 bases for V and 2 bases for J; bases not matched to a gene: 6. Per the germline V gene, CDR1 is DFQATT and CDR2 is SNEGSKA (reference sequence). The chain's CDR3 is CSARPSGRGPKNIQYF. For the CDR3, the DNA is TGCAGTGCTAGACCCAGCGGGAGGGGACCCAAAAACATTCAGTACTTC.

This clonotype was seen a few times. V and J are TRBV29-1 and TRBJ1-2, with TRBD1 matching 8 bases. V was clipped by 6 bases and J by 0 bases; unmatched bases: 9. CDR1 is SQVTM, CDR2 ANQGSEA, per germline. The CDR3 covers 15 residues. The CDR3 here is CSVPDRESANYGYTF. In nucleotides, the CDR3 is TGCAGCGTCCCGGACAGGGAGTCCGCTAACTATGGCTACACCTTC.

The J gene is TRBJ1-2, the V gene TRBV12-3 or TRBV12-4; no firm D call. The CDR3 runs 14 residues. V was cut by 3 bases and J by 5 bases, with 13 bases left in between. The CDR3 sequence: CASSFDTVNYGYTF. CDR3 DNA sequence: TGTGCCAGCAGTTTCGACACTGTTAATTATGGCTACACCTTC.

The chain recombines TRBV7-9 with TRBJ2-7, with D uncertain. CDR1 and CDR2 from the germline V gene are SEHNR and FQNEAQ (reference sequence). Trimming shortened V by 5 bases and J by 0 bases, and 17 bases separated the two germline ends. The CDR3 has 16 residues. The CDR3 DNA sequence: TGTGCCAGCAGCCCGCCCTCAACACTTAACTCCTACGAGCAGTACTTC. It encodes CASSPPSTLNSYEQYF.

This sequence joins TRBV14 and TRBJ2-7; maybe TRBD2 (6 bases). The CDR3 length is 15 residues. V gave up 0 bases and J gave up 6 bases, with 15 bases separating them. Germline assignment: CDR1 SGHDN and CDR2 FVKESK. CDR3 sequence (DNA): TGTGCCAGCAGCCAAGATTGGATGGGGGAGGCCGAGCAGTACTTC. It encodes CASSQDWMGEAEQYF.

The rearrangement links TRBV6-2 or TRBV6-3 to TRBJ2-5; the D gene could be TRBD1 or TRBD2 (5 bases each). This CDR3 region has 15 residues. V was shortened by 1 base and J by 2 bases, with 11 bases between the two germline ends. The germline CDR1 and CDR2 sequences are MNHEY and SVGEGT. CDR3 sequence reads: CASSYWGRVQETQYF. In nucleotides, the CDR3 is TGTGCCAGCAGTTACTGGGGGAGAGTTCAAGAGACCCAGTACTTC.

The V gene is TRBV5-1, the J gene TRBJ2-3; D could derive from TRBD1 or TRBD2 (6 bases each). Between the trimmed V and J ends, which lost 1 base and 5 bases, there was a span of 20 bases. Germline V lookup: CDR1 SGHRS, CDR2 YFSETQ. This CDR3 is built from 17 residues. This CDR3 is CASSLSGRRDKQDTQYF. The DNA for the CDR3 is TGCGCCAGCAGCTTGTCGGGACGGCGGGACAAGCAAGATACGCAGTATTTT.

This clonotype was detected a few times. The chain links TRBV20-1 to TRBJ2-5, with 10 nucleotides matching TRBD1. The CDR3 is 15 residues long. The germline gives CDR1 DFQATT, CDR2 SNEGSKA (reference sequence). After removal of 3 bases from V and 4 bases from J, the junction contained 8 bases not matched to a gene. This chain's CDR3 is CSASAPTGGGETQYF. The CDR3, as DNA: TGCAGTGCTAGCGCCCCGACAGGGGGCGGAGAGACCCAGTACTTC.

The chain has TRBV6-1 and TRBJ2-7; TRBD1 agrees at 7 bases. The CDR3 contains 15 residues. CDR1 and CDR2 from the germline V gene are MNHNS and SASEGT. Trimming cost V 8 bases and J 2 bases; bases outside gene matches: 12. The CDR3 coding sequence is TGTGCCAGCGGGGGCCCCCGGGACAGAACCTACGAGCAGTACTTC. As protein: CASGGPRDRTYEQYF.

The chain links TRBV18 to TRBJ2-5, with 7 bases fitting TRBD1. This CDR3 has 14 amino acids. Germline CDR1 and CDR2: KGHSH and LQKENI. The V gene end was trimmed by 5 bases and the J gene end by 3 bases; junction bases not matched to a gene: 6. The CDR3 DNA sequence: TGTGCCAGCTCAGCCGGGACAGAGAAAGAGACCCAGTACTTC. It specifies CASSAGTEKETQYF. Full variable domain (outside the CDR3, taken from reference TRBV18 and TRBJ2-5): NAGVMQNPRHLVRRRGQEARLRCSPMKGHSHVYWYRQLPEEGLKFMVYLQKENIIDESGMPKERFSAEFPKEGPSILRIQQVVRGDSAAYFCASSAGTEKETQYFGPGTRLLVL.

The V call is TRBV3-1, the J call TRBJ2-7; no definite D call. V was trimmed by 4 bases and J by 5 bases, leaving 15 bases between them. Germline assignment: CDR1 LGHDT and CDR2 YNNKEL (reference sequence). CDR3 length: 14 amino acids. CDR3 nucleotides: TGTGCCAGCAGCCGGCTGACTGGCTCAAACGAGCAGTACTTC. It encodes CASSRLTGSNEQYF.

V gene TRBV5-4 combines with J gene TRBJ2-7, with D tentatively TRBD1 or TRBD2 (5 bases each). The CDR3 is made up of 14 amino acids. Germline CDR1 SGHNT, CDR2 YYREEE (reference sequence). V lost 7 bases and J lost 2, with 16 bases in between. The CDR3 loop is CASRSGDHAYEQYF. CDR3 DNA: TGTGCCAGCCGTAGTGGGGACCACGCCTACGAGCAGTACTTC.

DNA of the CDR3: TGTGCCAGCAGTCTCGGGATAAGACCGTACTTC. This encodes CASSLGIRPYF. The rearrangement joins TRBV12-3 or TRBV12-4 to TRBJ2-4; tentatively, D is TRBD2 (5 bases). The CDR3 has 11 residues. Trimming took 5 bases from V and 15 from J, leaving 14 bases between them.

This rearrangement joins TRBV4-1 to TRBJ2-7; possible D gene TRBD2, 5 bases. This CDR3 has 13 residues. The ends were cut back, 7 bases at V and 7 bases at J, with 17 bases in the middle. Germline V lookup: CDR1 MGHRA, CDR2 YSYEKL. CDR3 sequence (DNA): TGCGCCAGCACGGGAAGCGCAGGAATTGAGCAGTACTTC. Its translation is CASTGSAGIEQYF.

This clonotype was recorded once. The chain carries TRBV18 and TRBJ1-6; D is undetermined. This CDR3 comprises 15 residues. Germline V CDR1 and CDR2: KGHSH, LQKENI. The V end lost 2 bases, the J end lost 7 bases, and 12 bases lay between the germline ends. The CDR3 nucleotides are TGTGCCAGCTCACCAGGGTCCCTAGCCAATTCACCCCTCCACTTT. It specifies CASSPGSLANSPLHF.

J is TRBJ2-1 and V is TRBV6-2 or TRBV6-3, with 11 bases matching TRBD2. The CDR3 has 16 amino acids. The germline V gene has CDR1 MNHEY and CDR2 SVGEGT. The J segment lost 6 bases and the V segment lost 3 bases, leaving 7 bases of the junction unmatched. The CDR3 sequence: CASSYSGTSGRNEQFF. The DNA for the CDR3 is TGTGCCAGCAGTTATTCCGGGACTAGCGGCCGCAATGAGCAGTTCTTC.

The chain links TRBV7-2 to TRBJ2-4; 7 bases line up with TRBD2. This CDR3 spans 15 amino acids. The trim removed 2 bases at V and 13 bases at J, leaving 14 bases unmatched. Germline V gene data show CDR1 as SGHTA and CDR2 as FQGNSA. CDR3 nucleotides: TGTGCCAGCAGCTTACAAAGCGGGATGAGCTACGTGCAGTACTTC. This encodes CASSLQSGMSYVQYF.

The gene calls are TRBV4-1 and TRBJ2-3; D gene uncertain. Trimming cost V 0 bases and J 4 bases, with 11 bases left between them. There are 15 residues in the CDR3. CDR1 MGHRA and CDR2 YSYEKL come from the germline V gene. CDR3 residues: CASSQERVWSDTQYF. In DNA, the CDR3 is TGCGCCAGCAGCCAAGAACGGGTTTGGTCAGATACGCAGTATTTT.